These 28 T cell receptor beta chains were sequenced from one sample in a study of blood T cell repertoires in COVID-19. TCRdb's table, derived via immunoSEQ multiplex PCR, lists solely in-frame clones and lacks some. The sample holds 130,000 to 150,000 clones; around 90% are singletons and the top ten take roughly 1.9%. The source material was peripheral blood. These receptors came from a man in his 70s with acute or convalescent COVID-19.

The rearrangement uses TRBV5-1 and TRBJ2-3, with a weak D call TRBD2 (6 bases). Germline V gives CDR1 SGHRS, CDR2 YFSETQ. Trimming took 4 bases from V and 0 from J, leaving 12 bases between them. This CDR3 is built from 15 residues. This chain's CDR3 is CASSPGTGSTDTQYF. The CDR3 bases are TGCGCCAGCAGCCCAGGGACTGGAAGCACAGATACGCAGTATTTT.

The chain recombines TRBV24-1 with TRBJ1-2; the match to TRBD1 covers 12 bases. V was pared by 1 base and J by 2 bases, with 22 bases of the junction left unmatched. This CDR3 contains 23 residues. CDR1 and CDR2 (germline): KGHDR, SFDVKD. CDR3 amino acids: CATSDFLPGTGGACRCPNYGYTF. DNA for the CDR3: TGTGCCACCAGTGATTTCCTGCCCGGGACAGGGGGCGCGTGTAGATGTCCAAACTATGGCTACACCTTC.

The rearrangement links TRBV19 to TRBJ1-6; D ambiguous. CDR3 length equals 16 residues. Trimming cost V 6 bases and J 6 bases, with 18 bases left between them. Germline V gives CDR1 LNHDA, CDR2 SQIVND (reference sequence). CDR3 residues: CASSKARQIANSPLHF. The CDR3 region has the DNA TGTGCCAGTAGCAAGGCACGACAAATTGCTAATTCACCCCTCCACTTT.

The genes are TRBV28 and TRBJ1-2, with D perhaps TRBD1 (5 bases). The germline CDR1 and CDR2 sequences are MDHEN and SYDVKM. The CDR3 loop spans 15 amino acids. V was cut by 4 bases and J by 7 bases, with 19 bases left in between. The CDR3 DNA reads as TGTGCCAGCAGTTCATCCGGGATACGGGGGGTTGGCTACACCTTC. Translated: CASSSSGIRGVGYTF.

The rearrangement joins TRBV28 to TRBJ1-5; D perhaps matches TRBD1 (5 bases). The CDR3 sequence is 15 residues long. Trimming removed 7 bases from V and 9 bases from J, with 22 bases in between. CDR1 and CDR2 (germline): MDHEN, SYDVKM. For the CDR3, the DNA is TGTGCCAGCACCCCTTCCGACAGTTCCGGCGGGCCCCAGCATTTT. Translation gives CASTPSDSSGGPQHF.

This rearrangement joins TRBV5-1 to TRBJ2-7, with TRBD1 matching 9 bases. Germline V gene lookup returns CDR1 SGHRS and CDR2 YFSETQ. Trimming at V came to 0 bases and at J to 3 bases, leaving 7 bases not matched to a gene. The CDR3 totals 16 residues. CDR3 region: CASSLDGRDRVYEQYF. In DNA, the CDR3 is TGCGCCAGCAGCTTGGATGGTCGGGACAGGGTCTACGAGCAGTACTTC. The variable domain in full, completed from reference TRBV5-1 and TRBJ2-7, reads KAGVTQTPRYLIKTRGQQVTLSCSPISGHRSVSWYQQTPGQGLQFLFEYFSETQRNKGNFPGRFSGRQFSNSRSEMNVSTLELGDSALYLCASSLDGRDRVYEQYFGPGTRLTVT.

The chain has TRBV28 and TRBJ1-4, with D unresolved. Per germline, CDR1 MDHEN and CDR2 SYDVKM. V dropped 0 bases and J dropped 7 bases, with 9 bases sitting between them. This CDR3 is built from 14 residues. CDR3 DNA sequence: TGTGCCAGCAGTTTATGGACAAGCGGTGAAAAACTGTTTTTT. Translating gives CASSLWTSGEKLFF.

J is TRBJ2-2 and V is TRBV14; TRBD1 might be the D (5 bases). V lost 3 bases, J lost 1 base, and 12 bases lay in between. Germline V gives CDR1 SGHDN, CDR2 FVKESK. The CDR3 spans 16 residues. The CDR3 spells CASSHQGILNTGELFF. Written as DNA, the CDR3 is TGTGCCAGCAGCCACCAGGGAATCCTGAACACCGGGGAGCTGTTTTTT. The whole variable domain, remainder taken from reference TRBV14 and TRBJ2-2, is EAGVTQFPSHSVIEKGQTVTLRCDPISGHDNLYWYRRVMGKEIKFLLHFVKESKQDESGMPNNRFLAERTGGTYSTLKVQPAELEDSGVYFCASSHQGILNTGELFFGEGSRLTVL.

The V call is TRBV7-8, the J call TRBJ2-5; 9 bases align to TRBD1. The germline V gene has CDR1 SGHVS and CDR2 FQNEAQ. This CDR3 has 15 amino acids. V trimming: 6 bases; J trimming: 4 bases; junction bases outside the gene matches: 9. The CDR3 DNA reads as TGTGCCAGCAGTTTAACCGGGACAGGGAGAGAGACCCAGTACTTC. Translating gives CASSLTGTGRETQYF.

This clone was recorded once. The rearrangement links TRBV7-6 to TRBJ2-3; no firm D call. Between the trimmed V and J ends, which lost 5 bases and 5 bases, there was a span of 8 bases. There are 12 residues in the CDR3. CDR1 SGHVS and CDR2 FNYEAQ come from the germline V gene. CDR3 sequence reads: CASSPTRDTQYF. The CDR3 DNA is TGTGCCAGCAGCCCTACTCGAGATACGCAGTATTTT.

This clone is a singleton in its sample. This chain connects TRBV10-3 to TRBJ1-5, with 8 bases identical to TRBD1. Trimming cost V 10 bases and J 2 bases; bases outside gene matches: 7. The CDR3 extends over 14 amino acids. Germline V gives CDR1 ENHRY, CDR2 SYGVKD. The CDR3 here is CASSGGQGNQPQHF. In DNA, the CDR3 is TGTGCCAGCTCAGGGGGACAGGGCAATCAGCCCCAGCATTTT.

The CDR3 DNA reads TGTGCCAGCAGCTTAGCGTCCTCGACCCAGTACTTC. This sequence encodes CASSLASSTQYF. The chain carries TRBV11-1 and TRBJ2-5; D remains ambiguous. This CDR3 is built from 12 residues. Germline lookup yields CDR1 SGHAT and CDR2 FQDESV (reference sequence). V lost 0 bases, J lost 7 bases, and 6 bases lay in between.

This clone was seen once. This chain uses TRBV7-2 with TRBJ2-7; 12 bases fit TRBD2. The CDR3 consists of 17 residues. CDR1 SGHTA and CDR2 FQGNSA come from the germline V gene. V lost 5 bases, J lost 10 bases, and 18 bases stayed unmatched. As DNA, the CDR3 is TGTGCCAGCAGCCCGACCCGGACTAGCGGGGTCCCTATGAAACAGTACTTC. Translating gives CASSPTRTSGVPMKQYF.

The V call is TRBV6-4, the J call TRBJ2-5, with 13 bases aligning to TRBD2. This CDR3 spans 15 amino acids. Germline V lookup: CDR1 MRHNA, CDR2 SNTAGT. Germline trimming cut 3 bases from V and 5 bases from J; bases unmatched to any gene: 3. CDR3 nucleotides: TGTGCCAGCAGTGAACTAGCGGGAGGGCAGGAGACCCAGTACTTC. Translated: CASSELAGGQETQYF.

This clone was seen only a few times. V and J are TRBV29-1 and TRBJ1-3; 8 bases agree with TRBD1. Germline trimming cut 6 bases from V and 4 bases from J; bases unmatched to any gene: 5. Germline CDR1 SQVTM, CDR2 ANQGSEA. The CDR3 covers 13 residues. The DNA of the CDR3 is TGCAGCGTCGGACAGGGCAACGGAAACACCATATATTTT. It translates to CSVGQGNGNTIYF.

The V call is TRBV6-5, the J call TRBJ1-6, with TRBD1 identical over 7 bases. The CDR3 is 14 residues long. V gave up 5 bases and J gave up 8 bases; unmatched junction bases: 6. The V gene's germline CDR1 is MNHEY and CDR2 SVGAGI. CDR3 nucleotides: TGTGCCAGCAGTAACAGGGGATATCATTCACCCCTCCACTTT. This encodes CASSNRGYHSPLHF.

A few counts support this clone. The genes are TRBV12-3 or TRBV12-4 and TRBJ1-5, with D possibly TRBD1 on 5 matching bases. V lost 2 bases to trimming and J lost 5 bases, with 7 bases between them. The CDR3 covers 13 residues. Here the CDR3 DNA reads TGTGCCAGCAGTTTAAGCAGGGATCAGCCCCAGCATTTT. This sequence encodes CASSLSRDQPQHF.

The CDR3 nucleotides are TGCGCCAGCAGCCCGCAATGGTCAGCTGAAGCTTTCTTT. Translating it yields CASSPQWSAEAFF. V usage is TRBV5-1 and J usage is TRBJ1-1; no definite D call. CDR1 and CDR2 (germline): SGHRS, YFSETQ. The germline V and J ends were trimmed by 4 bases and 6 bases, with 13 bases remaining between them. The CDR3 contains 13 residues.

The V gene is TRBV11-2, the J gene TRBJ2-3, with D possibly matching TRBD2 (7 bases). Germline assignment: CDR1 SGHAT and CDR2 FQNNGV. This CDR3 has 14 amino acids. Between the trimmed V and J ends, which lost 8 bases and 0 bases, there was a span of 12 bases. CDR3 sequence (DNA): TGTGCCAGCGCGGGGGCGGTAAGCACAGATACGCAGTATTTT. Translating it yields CASAGAVSTDTQYF.

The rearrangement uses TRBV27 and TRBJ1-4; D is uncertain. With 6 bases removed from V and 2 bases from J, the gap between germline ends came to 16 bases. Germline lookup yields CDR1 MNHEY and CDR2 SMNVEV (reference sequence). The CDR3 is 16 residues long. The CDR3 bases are TGTGCCAGCAGCCGAGGTCCAAGGACTACTAATGAAAAACTGTTTTTT. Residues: CASSRGPRTTNEKLFF.

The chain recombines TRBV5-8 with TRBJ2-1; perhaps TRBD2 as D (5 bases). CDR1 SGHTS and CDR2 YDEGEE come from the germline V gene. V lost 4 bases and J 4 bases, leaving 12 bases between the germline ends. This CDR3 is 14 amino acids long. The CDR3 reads CASSPRTGYNEQFF. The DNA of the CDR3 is TGTGCCAGCAGCCCGAGGACTGGATACAATGAGCAGTTCTTC.

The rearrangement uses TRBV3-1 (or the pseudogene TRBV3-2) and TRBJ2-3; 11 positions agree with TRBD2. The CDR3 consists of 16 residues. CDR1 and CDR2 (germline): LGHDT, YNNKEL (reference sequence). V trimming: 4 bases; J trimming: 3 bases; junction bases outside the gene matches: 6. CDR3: CASSRTSGSMTDTQYF. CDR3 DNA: TGTGCCAGCAGCCGTACTAGCGGGAGTATGACAGATACGCAGTATTTT.

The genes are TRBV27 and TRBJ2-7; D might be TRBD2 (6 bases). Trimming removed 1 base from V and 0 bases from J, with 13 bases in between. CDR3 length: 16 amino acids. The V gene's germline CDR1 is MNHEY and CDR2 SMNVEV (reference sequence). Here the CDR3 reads CASSLWAPGLSYEQYF. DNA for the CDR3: TGTGCCAGCAGTTTATGGGCCCCGGGACTCTCCTACGAGCAGTACTTC.

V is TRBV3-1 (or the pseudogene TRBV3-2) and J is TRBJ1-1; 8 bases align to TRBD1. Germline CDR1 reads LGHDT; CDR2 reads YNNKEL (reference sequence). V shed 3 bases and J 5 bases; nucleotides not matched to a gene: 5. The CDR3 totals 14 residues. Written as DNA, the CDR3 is TGTGCCAGCAGCCAGGCGGACAGGGAGACTGAAGCTTTCTTT. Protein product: CASSQADRETEAFF.

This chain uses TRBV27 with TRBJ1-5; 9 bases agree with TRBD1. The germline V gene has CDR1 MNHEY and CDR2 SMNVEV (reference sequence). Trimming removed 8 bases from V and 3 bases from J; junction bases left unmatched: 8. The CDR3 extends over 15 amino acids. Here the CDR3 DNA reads TGTGCCAGCGGCCCGGGACAGGGAATCAATCAGCCCCAGCATTTT. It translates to CASGPGQGINQPQHF.

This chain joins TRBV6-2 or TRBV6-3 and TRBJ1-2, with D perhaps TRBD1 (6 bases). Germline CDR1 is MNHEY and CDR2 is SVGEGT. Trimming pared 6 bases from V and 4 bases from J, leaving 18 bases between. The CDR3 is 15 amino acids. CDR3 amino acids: CASSPGTPNAYGYTF. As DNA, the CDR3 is TGTGCCAGCAGCCCCGGGACACCGAATGCCTATGGCTACACCTTC.

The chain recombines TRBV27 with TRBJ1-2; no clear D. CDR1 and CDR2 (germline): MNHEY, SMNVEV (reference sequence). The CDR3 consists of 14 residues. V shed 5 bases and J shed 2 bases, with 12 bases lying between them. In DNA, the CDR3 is TGTGCCAGCAGTCCCCACGGACTGAACTATGGCTACACCTTC. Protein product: CASSPHGLNYGYTF.

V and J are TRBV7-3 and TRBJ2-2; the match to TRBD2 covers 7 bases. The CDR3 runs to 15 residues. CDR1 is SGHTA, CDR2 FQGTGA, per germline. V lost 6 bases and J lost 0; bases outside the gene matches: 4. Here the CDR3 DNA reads TGTGCCAGCAGTACCGGGGGGTCGAACACCGGGGAGCTGTTTTTT. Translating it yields CASSTGGSNTGELFF.